One and the same sample provided the 22 T cell receptor delta chains below, sequenced in a study of gamma-delta chains in newborns, infants, children. TCRdb ran CATT on the reads. The sample yields approximately 4,200 delta-chain clones, 2% to 2.5% seen once. Source material: blood. Receptors were obtained from a child who was a newborn, infant or young child, either healthy, febrile or measles-vaccinated (not recorded which).

The table lists this clone with a few counts. TCRdb has a much larger clone's protein, which differs at residue 14 from the translation of this DNA, likely because of a read error; what is shown is the protein translated from the DNA. The chain employs TRDV2 and TRDJ3, with TRDD3 identical over 12 bases. The CDR3 extends over 22 amino acids. Germline V lookup: CDR1 GEAIGNYY, CDR2 EKD. Trimming at V came to 0 bases and at J to 3 bases, leaving 14 bases not matched to a gene. DNA of the CDR3: TGTGCCTGTGACACCGAGTGGACTGGGGGATACTTCAGCTACTGGGACACCCGACAGATGTTTTTC. It yields the protein CACDTEWTGGYFSYWDTRQMFF.

This clone was counted a few times. The gene calls are TRDV2 and TRDJ1, with D perhaps matching TRDD3 (5 bases). The V and J ends lost 1 base and 0 bases respectively, with 11 bases between them. The CDR3 contains 15 residues. The germline V gene has CDR1 GEAIGNYY and CDR2 EKD. CDR3 DNA: TGTGCCTGTGACACTCTGGGCCCGAACACCGATAAACTCATCTTT. Translated: CACDTLGPNTDKLIF.

A note on this clone: The protein that TCRdb holds for this DNA derives from a much larger clone and differs from the translated DNA at residue 11, which likely indicates a read error; the protein shown here is translated from the DNA. This rearrangement joins TRDV2 to TRDJ2, with 8 bases aligning to TRDD3. CDR3 size: 15 residues. Germline lookup yields CDR1 GEAIGNYY and CDR2 EKD. The CDR3 coding sequence is TGTGCCTGTGACACCTTGGGGGATTTGACAGTACAACTCTTCTTT. It encodes CACDTLGDLTVQLFF.

V usage is TRDV2 and J usage is TRDJ1; D unresolved. Trimming stripped 1 base from V and 0 bases from J, with 8 bases between. The germline V gene has CDR1 GEAIGNYY and CDR2 EKD. The CDR3 extends over 14 amino acids. CDR3 residues: CACDTLGHTDKLIF. The CDR3 nucleotides read TGTGCCTGTGACACTCTAGGGCACACCGATAAACTCATCTTT.

Concerning this clone itself: For this DNA, TCRdb reports the protein of a much larger clone, which diverges at residue 12, most likely from a read error; the protein presented here is translated directly from the DNA. The chain employs TRDV1 and TRDJ1; 10 nucleotides align to TRDD3. CDR3 length: 19 residues. The trim removed 0 bases at V and 4 bases at J, leaving 14 bases unmatched. Germline CDR1 is TSWWSYY and CDR2 is QGS. CDR3 residues: CALGELPRTGGFADDKLIF. The CDR3 coding sequence is TGTGCTCTTGGGGAACTACCCCGTACTGGGGGATTCGCAGACGATAAACTCATCTTT.

This clone was counted only a few times. V is TRDV2 and J is TRDJ1, with 8 nucleotides matching TRDD3. There are 20 residues in the CDR3. Germline CDR1 reads GEAIGNYY; CDR2 reads EKD. Trimming cost V 1 base and J 2 bases; bases outside gene matches: 20. CDR3 in amino acids: CACDTSHPTGGPKETDKLIF. Written as DNA, the CDR3 is TGTGCCTGTGACACTTCGCATCCTACTGGGGGCCCTAAGGAAACCGATAAACTCATCTTT.

A few counts support this clone. The junction and the germline gene differ at one end; a read error may be behind it. The same CDR3 arises from other DNA sequences in this sample as well. This chain connects TRDV2 to TRDJ3; 7 bases are shared with TRDD3. Germline V gene sequence: CDR1 GEAIGNYY, CDR2 EKD. The CDR3 consists of 19 residues. CDR3: CACDTLGEAGSWDTRQMFF. The CDR3 DNA sequence: TGTGCCTGTGACACCTTGGGGGAGGCGGGCTCCTGGGACACCCGACAGATGTTTTTT.

A few counts support this clone. TCRdb pairs this DNA with a much larger clone's protein that differs at residue 8, likely a read error; the protein shown was translated from the DNA. The chain recombines TRDV1 with TRDJ2; no reliable D call. The V end was cut by 4 bases, the J end by 0 bases, with 21 bases between. The CDR3 covers 19 residues. Germline lookup yields CDR1 TSWWSYY and CDR2 QGS. The CDR3 region is CALGVPICGSPPLTAQLFF. The DNA for the CDR3 is TGTGCTCTTGGGGTCCCTATCTGTGGGAGCCCCCCTTTGACAGCACAACTCTTCTTT.

This clone is medium-sized in the sample. This may stem from a read error, because a much larger clone lies one nucleotide away. The identical CDR3 is also encoded by other nucleotide sequences in the sample. This sequence joins TRDV2 and TRDJ2, with 7 bases fitting TRDD3. The CDR3 is 16 residues long. V gave up 2 bases and J gave up 0 bases; unmatched junction bases: 5. CDR1 and CDR2 from the germline V gene are GEAIGNYY and EKD. CDR3 sequence: CACDILGGTLTAQLFF. CDR3 nucleotide sequence: TGTGCCTGTGACATCCTGGGGGGTACTTTGACAGCACAACTCTTCTTT.

In regard to this clone: The protein held in TCRdb is that of a much larger clone and does not match this DNA's translation at residue 18, likely because of a read error; the protein shown is translated from the DNA. This sequence joins TRDV1 and TRDJ1; D is perhaps TRDD2 (6 bases). Germline CDR1 TSWWSYY, CDR2 QGS. CDR3 length: 21 amino acids. In nucleotides, the CDR3 is TGTGCTCTTGGGGAACAACCGGCCTTCCACGGAGCCCGGGGGTACACCGATAGACTCATCTTT. Amino acids: CALGEQPAFHGARGYTDRLIF.

Details on this clone: This likely traces to a read error, being one base from a far larger clone. This same CDR3 is encoded by further DNA sequences in the sample. The CDR3 region has the DNA TGTGCCTGTGACACCGGTACTGGGGGATACACGGCTTGGGACACTCGACAGATGTTTTTC. Translation gives CACDTGTGGYTAWDTRQMFF. This chain links TRDV2 with TRDJ3; 12 nucleotides align to TRDD3. The germline V gene has CDR1 GEAIGNYY and CDR2 EKD. This CDR3 spans 20 amino acids.

About this clone itself: It differs at one base from a far larger clone, so likely a read error. Other DNA variants within this sample encode the same CDR3. The V gene is TRDV2, the J gene TRDJ3; TRDD3 matches at 10 bases. The CDR3 contains 18 residues. Germline V gene sequence: CDR1 GEAIGNYY, CDR2 EKD. The CDR3 DNA sequence: TGTGCCTGCGACACGGGGGGATACGCGGCCTGGGACACCCGACAGATGTTTTTC. Its protein product is CACDTGGYAAWDTRQMFF.

The table lists this clone with a few counts. This likely traces to a read error, being one base from a far larger clone. The same CDR3 also results from other DNA sequences found in this sample. The rearrangement links TRDV1 to TRDJ1; TRDD3 aligns across 8 bases. The CDR3 sequence is 16 residues long. Per germline, CDR1 TSWWSYY and CDR2 QGS. V was clipped by 2 bases and J by 0 bases; unmatched bases: 5. The CDR3 is CALGEAGGYDTDKLIF. For the CDR3, the DNA is TGTGCTCTTGGGGAAGCCGGGGGATATGACACCGATAAACTCATCTTT.

This clone was observed a handful of times. It differs at one base from a far larger clone, so likely a read error. This sample includes further DNA sequences coding for the same CDR3. The chain employs TRDV2 and TRDJ3; tentative D call: TRDD2 (6 bases). There are 21 residues in the CDR3. V lost 0 bases and J lost 4, with 24 bases in between. The germline V gene has CDR1 GEAIGNYY and CDR2 EKD. The CDR3: CACDTGDLPGESSWDTRQMFF. The CDR3 DNA is TGTGCCTGTGACACCGGAGACCTTCCCGGGGAGTCCTCTTGGGACACCCGACAGATGTTTTTC.

This clone was seen a few times. This DNA translates differently at residue 3 from the TCRdb protein, which is that of a much larger clone; a read error is likely, and the protein shown is the DNA's own translation. The genes are TRDV2 and TRDJ1, with 11 bases aligning to TRDD3. The CDR3 is made up of 16 amino acids. Germline assignment: CDR1 GEAIGNYY and CDR2 EKD. The CDR3 loop reads CASDPGGYSYTDKLIF. The CDR3 nucleotides read TGTGCCAGTGACCCTGGGGGATACTCTTACACCGATAAACTCATCTTT.

This clone has more than one count but fewer than ten. A single base is all that separates this from a far larger clone, so a read error is likely. The sample carries other DNA sequences with the same CDR3. The chain links TRDV3 to TRDJ1; 13 positions agree with TRDD3. Trimming at V came to 4 bases and at J to 1 base, leaving 12 bases not matched to a gene. The CDR3 extends over 17 amino acids. CDR1 and CDR2 from the germline V gene are TVYSNPD and GDNSRS (reference sequence). The CDR3 protein is CASKVPTGGYATDKLIF. For the CDR3, the DNA is TGTGCCTCTAAAGTTCCTACTGGGGGATACGCCACCGATAAACTCATCTTT. Drawing the rest from reference TRDV3 and TRDJ1, the complete variable domain is CDKVTQSSPDQTVASGSEVVLLCTYDTVYSNPDLFWYRIRPDYSFQFVFYGDNSRSEGADFTQGRFSVKHILTQKAFHLVISPVRTEDSATYYCASKVPTGGYATDKLIFGKGTRVTVEP.

J is TRDJ1 and V is TRDV2, with 7 bases matching TRDD3. Germline values: CDR1 GEAIGNYY, CDR2 EKD. The J segment lost 2 bases and the V segment lost 0 bases, leaving 11 bases of the junction unmatched. The CDR3 consists of 17 residues. The CDR3 protein is CACDTVSGGPHTDKLIF. The CDR3 DNA reads TGTGCCTGTGACACCGTTTCTGGGGGTCCTCATACCGATAAACTCATCTTT.

About this clone itself: This likely reflects a read error, since a far larger clone is one base away. The sample has other DNA sequences that encode this CDR3 too. This sequence joins TRDV1 and TRDJ1, with D possibly being TRDD3 (6 bases). Germline V lookup: CDR1 TSWWSYY, CDR2 QGS. This CDR3 is built from 19 residues. Trimming left V 1 base short and J 0 bases short, with 21 bases between. The CDR3 DNA sequence: TGTGCTCTTGGGGAACCCCTGCGAGTAAGGGGGAGGTACACCGATAAACTCATCTTT. Amino acid sequence: CALGEPLRVRGRYTDKLIF.

Of note for this clone: TCRdb has a much larger clone's protein, which differs at residue 11 from the translation of this DNA, likely because of a read error; what is shown is the protein translated from the DNA. This chain connects TRDV2 to TRDJ3; TRDD3 agrees at 7 bases. The germline gives CDR1 GEAIGNYY, CDR2 EKD. The CDR3 has 15 residues. Here the CDR3 DNA reads TGTGCCTGTGACACGGGATACTGGGACACCCTACAGATGTTTTTC. Its protein product is CACDTGYWDTLQMFF.

For this clone: A far larger clone differs by one base, so this is likely a read error. Other nucleotide sequences from this sample produce the same CDR3. The chain uses TRDV1 and TRDJ1, with D possibly being TRDD3 (5 bases). This CDR3 has 16 amino acids. Germline CDR1 reads TSWWSYY; CDR2 reads QGS. The CDR3, as DNA: TGTGCCCTTGGGGAACCGGGGGGCCCGTACACCGATAAACTCATCTTT. Encoded protein: CALGEPGGPYTDKLIF.

This clone was recorded a few times. A read error likely explains this, since a far larger clone differs by one base. The sample contains more than one DNA sequence encoding this CDR3. This sequence joins TRDV1 and TRDJ1, with D possibly being TRDD3 (7 bases). Per the germline V gene, CDR1 is TSWWSYY and CDR2 is QGS. CDR3 length: 19 residues. The CDR3 DNA is TGTGCTCTCGGGGAACCCCGAACTTCCTTACTGGGGTACACCGATAAACTCATCTTT. This codes for CALGEPRTSLLGYTDKLIF.

This clone has only a few counts. The V and J genes are TRDV2 and TRDJ1; 9 bases line up with TRDD3. CDR1 GEAIGNYY and CDR2 EKD come from the germline V gene. V was pared by 4 bases and J by 4 bases, with 3 bases of the junction left unmatched. CDR3 length equals 13 residues. CDR3: CACEYWGSDKLIF. The CDR3 DNA follows: TGTGCCTGTGAGTACTGGGGGAGCGATAAACTCATCTTT.